The following is a T cell receptor beta chain sequence with its context. The sample originates from a study of T cells after yellow fever vaccination. MiXCR was run by TCRdb on the 5' RACE reads, yielding one entry per CDR3 protein. This table has some 320,000 distinct CDR3 sequences, less than 9.5% appearing once. Sequenced here: CD4+ T cells sorted from PBMCs, sampled 5 days after the yellow fever booster vaccination. This TCR came from a man between 18 and 35 years old who received the YFV17D yellow fever vaccine.

CDR3 loop: CASSGRATGQFF. The DNA for the CDR3 is TGTGCCAGCAGCGGCCGGGCCACCGGGCAGTTCTTC. V gene TRBV7-2 combines with J gene TRBJ2-1; D not resolved. Trimming cost V 5 bases and J 12 bases, with 14 bases left between them. CDR3 length: 12 amino acids. Germline V gene lookup returns CDR1 SGHTA and CDR2 FQGNSA.